Listed below are T cell receptor beta chains from one sample, sequenced in a study of blood T cells in healthy people across ages. TCRdb used MiXCR to reprocess the 5' RACE reads, holding one entry per CDR3 protein. The top ten hold about 11% of the sample, which has about 1.6 million distinct CDR3 sequences, about 31% seen once. Sequencing was done on a sample of blood. These receptors all come from a woman between 25 and 40 years old in good health. Each CDR3 is given without its conserved first and last residue.

J gene: TRBJ2-7
V gene: TRBV5-1
CDR3 protein: ASKLTGTVSYEQY

J gene: TRBJ1-2
V gene: TRBV29-1
CDR3 protein: SVHRAVGYGYT

J gene: TRBJ2-3
V gene: TRBV9
CDR3 protein: ASSVAGSTDTQY

J gene: TRBJ2-5
V gene: TRBV28
CDR3 protein: ASSFSAGGQETQY

J gene: TRBJ1-4
V gene: TRBV7-9
CDR3 protein: ASRAGTGNEKLF

J gene: -
V gene: TRBV27
CDR3 protein: ASSPGTGGVKDEQY

J gene: TRBJ2-7
V gene: TRBV20-1
CDR3 protein: GATKAGGLSYEQY

J gene: TRBJ2-3
V gene: TRBV4-2
CDR3 protein: ASSQVAGSGPDTQY

J gene: TRBJ2-1
V gene: TRBV2
CDR3 protein: ASRTNREWGERF

J gene: -
V gene: TRBV7-3
CDR3 protein: ASSYSKGWTGYEQY

J gene: TRBJ2-1
V gene: TRBV20-1
CDR3 protein: SLTQGDGQF

J gene: TRBJ2-7
V gene: TRBV2
CDR3 protein: ASSESGYGYEQY

J gene: TRBJ2-1
V gene: TRBV27
CDR3 protein: ASKPGQGYNEQF

J gene: TRBJ2-3
V gene: TRBV20-1
CDR3 protein: SARDGDTTSTDTQY

J gene: TRBJ1-4
V gene: TRBV7-9
CDR3 protein: ASSPQRVGQGRREKLF

J gene: TRBJ1-2
V gene: TRBV10-3
CDR3 protein: AISEFGTDYGYT

J gene: TRBJ1-2
V gene: TRBV12-3/TRBV12-4
CDR3 protein: ASSLGTDSYT

J gene: TRBJ1-2
V gene: TRBV20-1
CDR3 protein: SAQGDRGASNYGYT

J gene: TRBJ2-1
V gene: TRBV24-1
CDR3 protein: ATSDFASSTGAPSHNEQF

J gene: TRBJ2-1
V gene: TRBV5-6
CDR3 protein: ASSLARSYADEQF

J gene: TRBJ1-1
V gene: TRBV7-3
CDR3 protein: ASSFRGPGLNTEAF

J gene: TRBJ1-1
V gene: TRBV12-3/TRBV12-4
CDR3 protein: ASRATGRNTEAF

J gene: TRBJ2-3
V gene: TRBV27
CDR3 protein: ASSLSGGLPSTDTQY

J gene: TRBJ2-7
V gene: TRBV2
CDR3 protein: ASNLDRGQEEQY

J gene: -
V gene: TRBV7-6
CDR3 protein: ASSSGQGNLNDNEQY

J gene: TRBJ2-6
V gene: TRBV18
CDR3 protein: ASSPGDRSSGANVLT

J gene: TRBJ2-7
V gene: TRBV28
CDR3 protein: ASSFRSLAIEQY

J gene: TRBJ2-7
V gene: TRBV20-1
CDR3 protein: SAISRGPAGEQY

J gene: TRBJ2-1
V gene: TRBV15
CDR3 protein: ATSREAGLASNERF

J gene: TRBJ2-2
V gene: TRBV20-1
CDR3 protein: SARDGGRSTGELF

J gene: TRBJ1-5
V gene: TRBV10-3
CDR3 protein: AISGGRGNQPQH

J gene: TRBJ2-3
V gene: TRBV10-3
CDR3 protein: AISGPGTSGGRTDTQY

J gene: TRBJ1-1
V gene: TRBV6-6
CDR3 protein: ASTFGMNTEAF

J gene: TRBJ2-3
V gene: TRBV20-1
CDR3 protein: SARRDSRPTDTQY

J gene: TRBJ2-1
V gene: TRBV7-8
CDR3 protein: ASRKDGPLEQF

J gene: TRBJ2-7
V gene: TRBV3-1
CDR3 protein: ASSQGPSGVEQY

J gene: TRBJ2-1
V gene: TRBV13
CDR3 protein: ASSLIASRHNEQI

J gene: TRBJ1-2
V gene: TRBV18
CDR3 protein: ASSTTGVAGYT

J gene: TRBJ1-2
V gene: TRBV20-1
CDR3 protein: SAALIWQGEGYT

J gene: -
V gene: TRBV20-1
CDR3 protein: SASPNYEQY

J gene: TRBJ2-5
V gene: TRBV6-2/TRBV6-3
CDR3 protein: ASSFSAGGLQETQY

J gene: TRBJ1-6
V gene: TRBV6-6
CDR3 protein: ASSPSGGGVYNSPLH

J gene: TRBJ2-5
V gene: TRBV6-1
CDR3 protein: ASSGRLAGHGQY

J gene: TRBJ2-3
V gene: TRBV20-1
CDR3 protein: SAALRAASTDTQY

J gene: TRBJ2-1
V gene: TRBV20-1
CDR3 protein: SARVGWVGEIHEQF